Shown below are 4 T cell receptor beta chains from a single sample sequenced in a study of blood T cell repertoires in COVID-19. This table comes from immunoSEQ multiplex PCR, and its TCRdb copy is limited to in-frame clones, with some not included. The data contain roughly 290,000 clones, roughly 89% of them singletons. The sample taken for sequencing was PBMCs or T cells enriched from blood (not recorded which). The receptors were sampled from a woman in her 40s who had recovered from COVID-19.

V gene TRBV7-2 combines with J gene TRBJ2-1, with TRBD2 identical over 9 bases. CDR1 and CDR2 from the germline V gene are SGHTA and FQGNSA. This CDR3 region has 16 residues. With 0 bases clipped from V and 8 bases from J, the junction kept 8 bases outside the gene matches. In DNA form, the CDR3 reads TGTGCCAGCAGCTTAGCGCATAGCGGGAGAGGGGATGAGCAGTTCTTC. Its translation is CASSLAHSGRGDEQFF. The variable domain in full, completed from reference TRBV7-2 and TRBJ2-1, reads GAGVSQSPSNKVTEKGKDVELRCDPISGHTALYWYRQSLGQGLEFLIYFQGNSAPDKSGLPSDRFSAERTGGSVSTLTIQRTQQEDSAVYLCASSLAHSGRGDEQFFGPGTRLTVL.

The rearrangement links TRBV5-4 to TRBJ2-5, with D tentatively TRBD2 (6 bases). This CDR3 is 15 amino acids long. Germline V gene data show CDR1 as SGHNT and CDR2 as YYREEE (reference sequence). V lost 1 base to trimming and J lost 4 bases, with 14 bases between them. CDR3 in amino acids: CASSLRLPSAETQYF. In nucleotides, the CDR3 is TGTGCCAGCAGCTTGCGGTTGCCTAGCGCAGAGACCCAGTACTTC.

This CDR3 reads CASSSKGVGSPLHF. The CDR3 coding sequence is TGTGCCAGCAGCTCTAAAGGGGTGGGTTCACCCCTCCACTTT. The rearrangement joins TRBV7-3 to TRBJ1-6; the D gene is possibly TRBD1 (5 bases). CDR1 and CDR2 (germline): SGHTA, FQGTGA. The CDR3 length is 14 residues. V lost 4 bases and J 9 bases, leaving 13 bases between the germline ends.

The V call is TRBV27, the J call TRBJ1-4; tentatively, D is TRBD1 (6 bases). Between the trimmed V and J ends, which lost 5 bases and 4 bases, there was a span of 17 bases. The CDR3 sequence is 16 residues long. Germline values: CDR1 MNHEY, CDR2 SMNVEV (reference sequence). CDR3 loop: CASSTGRGVINEKLFF. The CDR3 nucleotides are TGTGCCAGCAGTACTGGGAGGGGGGTCATTAATGAAAAACTGTTTTTT.